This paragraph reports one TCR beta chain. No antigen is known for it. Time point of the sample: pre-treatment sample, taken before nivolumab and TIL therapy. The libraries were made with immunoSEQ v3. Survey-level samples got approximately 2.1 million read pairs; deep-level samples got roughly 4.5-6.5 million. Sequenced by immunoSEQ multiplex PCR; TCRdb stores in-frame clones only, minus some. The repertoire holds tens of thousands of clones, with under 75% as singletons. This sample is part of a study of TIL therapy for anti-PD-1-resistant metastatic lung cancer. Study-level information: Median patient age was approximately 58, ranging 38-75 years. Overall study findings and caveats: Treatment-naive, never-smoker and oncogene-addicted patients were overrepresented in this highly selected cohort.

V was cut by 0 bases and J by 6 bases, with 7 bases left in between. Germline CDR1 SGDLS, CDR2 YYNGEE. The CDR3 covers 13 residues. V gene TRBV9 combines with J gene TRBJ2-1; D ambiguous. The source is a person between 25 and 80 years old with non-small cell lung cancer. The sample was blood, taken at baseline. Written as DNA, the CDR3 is TGTGCCAGCAGCGTAGGCGAGATCAATGAGCAGTTCTTC. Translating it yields CASSVGEINEQFF.